The 5 T cell receptor beta chains below come from one sample, sequenced in a study of T cell responses to AZD1222 COVID-19 vaccine. Method: immunoSEQ multiplex PCR; TCRdb's copy keeps in-frame clones and lacks some. The table lists some 200,000 clones, approximately 90% of them singletons. This specimen was peripheral blood, taken 28 days after the second AZD1222 dose. The receptors come from an adult who received the AZD1222 COVID-19 vaccine.

This clone is a singleton in its sample. V and J are TRBV12-1 and TRBJ1-5. TRBV12-1 is termed a pseudogene. The CDR3 length is 19 residues. CDR3 DNA sequence: TGTGCCAGCAGCTTTGCGCGGGGACACCGCTTCGGGGGGAATCAGCCCCAGCATTTT. As protein: CASSFARGHRFGGNQPQHF.

The rearrangement uses TRBV28 and TRBJ1-5; 8 nucleotides align to TRBD1. The ends lost 5 bases at V and 4 bases at J; junction bases unmatched: 7. Germline V lookup: CDR1 MDHEN, CDR2 SYDVKM. This CDR3 region has 15 residues. The CDR3 is CASSRTQGGNQPQHF. DNA of the CDR3: TGTGCCAGCAGTCGCACACAGGGGGGGAATCAGCCCCAGCATTTT.

The chain recombines TRBV19 with TRBJ1-2; a possible D gene is TRBD1 (5 bases). CDR3 size: 13 residues. Germline V gene sequence: CDR1 LNHDA, CDR2 SQIVND (reference sequence). With 4 bases removed from V and 5 bases from J, the gap between germline ends came to 11 bases. The CDR3 nucleotides read TGTGCCAGTAGTAAAGAACAGGCTTATGGCTACACCTTC. As protein: CASSKEQAYGYTF.

The V call is TRBV2, the J call TRBJ2-2; D is unresolved. The CDR3 is made up of 14 amino acids. CDR1 SNHLY and CDR2 FYNNEI come from the germline V gene. The V gene lost 4 bases and the J gene lost 5 bases, with 11 bases spanning the gap. CDR3 loop: CASSASRVTGELFF. As DNA, the CDR3 is TGTGCCAGCAGTGCGTCTAGGGTTACCGGGGAGCTGTTTTTT.

The chain is built from TRBV11-3 and TRBJ1-2; possible D gene TRBD1, 6 bases. The V end lost 4 bases, the J end lost 2 bases, and 8 bases lay between the germline ends. CDR3 length: 13 amino acids. Germline CDR1 SGHNT, CDR2 YENEEA. The CDR3 DNA is TGTGCCAGCAGCTCCGGGACAAACTATGGCTACACCTTC. Translation gives CASSSGTNYGYTF.